This is a list of T cell receptor beta chains from one sample in a study of CD8 T cells in Susac syndrome. TCRdb recomputed calls from the immunoSEQ multiplex PCR reads with MiXCR, one row per CDR3 protein. Of about 300,000 distinct CDR3 sequences in the sample, 89% were seen once. Sequencing was performed on CD8+ T cells from PBMCs. The source of these receptors is a human donor with multiple sclerosis. CDR3s include the opening cysteine and the closing phenylalanine or tryptophan. A D gene is named only where the DNA matches it firmly. The listing skips clone size in some rows; elsewhere it reads once, few, many or a size class.

>TRBV29-1|TRBJ2-1|TRBD2|NA
TGCAGCCCCCGACTAGCGGGAGGTTACAACAATGAGCAGTTCTTC
CSPRLAGGYNNEQFF
>TRBV7-6|TRBJ1-4|NA|NA
TGTGCCAGCAGCCAGACAATCGGGGGGGAAAAACTGTTTTTT
CASSQTIGGEKLFF
>TRBV7-2|TRBJ2-7|TRBD1|NA
TGTGCCAGCAGCTCACAGGGGGCGGAGTACGAGCAGTACTTC
CASSSQGAEYEQYF
>TRBV11-2|TRBJ2-7|TRBD2|NA
TGTGCCAGCAGCTTAGGCGGGGGGGCTCTCGAGCAGTACTTC
CASSLGGGALEQYF
>TRBV5-1|TRBJ2-2|NA|NA
TGCGCCAGCAGCCTTTCGGAGTACTTAGGAACACCCACCGGGGAGCTGTTTTTT
CASSLSEYLGTPTGELFF
>TRBV4-2|TRBJ2-3|NA|NA
TGTGCCAGCAGCCAAGAAAACAGGGTGGGGGATACGCAGTATTTT
CASSQENRVGDTQYF
>TRBV6-1|TRBJ2-1|TRBD2|NA
TGTGCCACCCGACTAGCGGGAACTGAGCAGTTCTTC
CATRLAGTEQFF
>TRBV4-1|TRBJ1-1|NA|NA
TGCGCCAGCAGCCCACTTAATGCCGGGACAGAAGCTTTCTTT
CASSPLNAGTEAFF
>TRBV24-1|TRBJ2-5|NA|NA
TGTGCCACCAGTGATTTGGGCGGTGGGGAGACCCAGTACTTC
CATSDLGGGETQYF
>TRBV7-9|TRBJ2-5|NA|NA
TGTGCCAGCTTTGGGGCTGGATCCCTACCAGATGAAGAGACCCAGTACTTC
CASFGAGSLPDEETQYF
>TRBV18|TRBJ2-5|NA|NA
TGTGCCAGCTCACCAGGGCCAGGGCTTCAAGAGACCCAGTACTTC
CASSPGPGLQETQYF
>TRBV9|TRBJ2-2|NA|NA
TGTGCCAGCAGCGTCACCTGGCAGTCGAACACCGGGGAGCTGTTTTTT
CASSVTWQSNTGELFF
>TRBV30|TRBJ1-6|TRBD1|NA
TGTGCCTGGATGGACAGGGAACCCCTCCACTTT
CAWMDREPLHF
>TRBV3-1|TRBJ2-7|NA|NA
TGTGCCAGCAGCCAGCTACTGGACAGAAAAGTCTACGAGCAGTACTTC
CASSQLLDRKVYEQYF
>TRBV3-1|TRBJ2-7|NA|NA
TGTGCCAGCAGCCAAGACGGGAACTCCTACGAGCAGTACTTC
CASSQDGNSYEQYF
>TRBV12-3/TRBV12-4|TRBJ2-3|TRBD1|NA
TGTGCCAGCCGGACAGGTCCAATCAGCACAGATACGCAGTATTTT
CASRTGPISTDTQYF
>TRBV5-4|TRBJ2-3|NA|NA
TGTGCCAGCAGCGGGAAGGACGCTAGCGCAGATACGCAGTATTTT
CASSGKDASADTQYF
>TRBV20-1|TRBJ2-1|TRBD2|NA
TGCAGTGCTATGACCTCTCGCGGGAGGACCCCCTACAATGAGCAGTTCTTC
CSAMTSRGRTPYNEQFF
>TRBV4-3|TRBJ2-7|TRBD2|once
TGCGCCAGCAGCCAATCCTGGACTAGCGGTTCCTACGAGCAGTACTTC
CASSQSWTSGSYEQYF
>TRBV29-1|TRBJ1-5|NA|NA
TGCAGCGTGCCCGGGGATGATCAGCCCCAGCATTTT
CSVPGDDQPQHF
>TRBV4-2|TRBJ2-5|TRBD2|NA
TGTGCCAGCAGCCCCCTGGGTCCGACTAGCGGGGGGGAGACCCAGTACTTC
CASSPLGPTSGGETQYF
>TRBV7-9|TRBJ1-4|NA|NA
TGTGCCAGCAGCCCACGACGGAATAATGAAAAACTGTTTTTT
CASSPRRNNEKLFF
>TRBV27|TRBJ2-1|NA|NA
TGTGCCAGCAGTTTAGATTTCCATGAGCAGTTCTTC
CASSLDFHEQFF
>TRBV20-1|TRBJ2-7|NA|NA
TGCAGTGTCCCCCTCGGGGGCTTAATCGAGCAGTACTTC
CSVPLGGLIEQYF
>TRBV4-3|TRBJ2-3|NA|NA
TGCGCCAGCAGCCAGGGGACTTACTCTAGCACAGATACGCAGTATTTT
CASSQGTYSSTDTQYF
>TRBV15|TRBJ2-1|TRBD2|NA
TGTGCCACCAGCGACCAAGGGCGGGGCGGGAGGTATTATAATGAGCAGTTCTTC
CATSDQGRGGRYYNEQFF
>TRBV28|TRBJ2-1|TRBD2|NA
TGTGCCAGCAGTTCGGGGCTAGCGGGGGGGAGCTCCTACAATGAGCAGTTCTTC
CASSSGLAGGSSYNEQFF
>TRBV28|TRBJ2-3|NA|NA
TGTGCCAGCAGTTTTTCGAGTAAGGGTGACACGCAGTATTTT
CASSFSSKGDTQYF
>TRBV20-1|TRBJ2-1|NA|NA
TGCAGTGCCCGTGATTGGGGGGCATTAAATGAGCAGTTCTTC
CSARDWGALNEQFF
>TRBV7-9|TRBJ1-4|NA|NA
TGTGCCAGCAGCCGGTATTTGGATGAAAAACTGTTTTTT
CASSRYLDEKLFF
>TRBV18|TRBJ1-5|NA|NA
TGTGCCAGCTCACCACAAAACGGACAGTTCAATCAGCCCCAGCATTTT
CASSPQNGQFNQPQHF
>TRBV20-1|TRBJ2-1|NA|once
TGCAGTGCTAGAGCTCGGGGCAGCTCCTACAATGAGCAGTTCTTC
CSARARGSSYNEQFF
>TRBV28|TRBJ2-7|TRBD1|NA
TGTGCCAGCGGATCGGGACAGGGACTCTACGAGCAGTACTTC
CASGSGQGLYEQYF
>TRBV20-1|TRBJ2-1|NA|NA
TGCAGTGCTAGAGATGGCGGGGACTACAATGAGCAGTTCTTC
CSARDGGDYNEQFF
>TRBV15|TRBJ2-7|TRBD2|NA
TGTGCCACCAGCTCCCGGACTAGCTTCGAGCAGTACTTC
CATSSRTSFEQYF
>TRBV11-1|TRBJ2-1|TRBD2|NA
TGTGCCAGCAGCCCCAGGGGGGCGGGACTAGCGGGGGATTCCTCCTACAATGAGCAGTTCTTC
CASSPRGAGLAGDSSYNEQFF
>TRBV7-9|TRBJ2-7|NA|NA
TGTGCCAGCAGCTTCCCCGGGGACCACGAGCAGTACTTC
CASSFPGDHEQYF
>TRBV29-1|TRBJ2-1|TRBD2|NA
TGCAGCCTCAGGACTAGCGGGACTAATGAGCAGTTCTTC
CSLRTSGTNEQFF
>TRBV6-2/TRBV6-3|TRBJ2-1|NA|once
TGTGCCAGCCAACTTAACCCCTCCTACAATGAGCAGTTCTTC
CASQLNPSYNEQFF
>TRBV28|TRBJ2-7|NA|NA
TGTGCCAGCAAAGATTCTTACTACGAGCAGTACTTC
CASKDSYYEQYF
>TRBV15|TRBJ2-2|TRBD1|NA
TGTGCCACCAGAGGTGGACAGGGGGCGGCCGGGGAGCTGTTTTTT
CATRGGQGAAGELFF
>TRBV7-9|TRBJ1-2|TRBD1|NA
TGTGCCAGCAGCTCAAGTCCCGGGACAGGGAACTATGGCTACACCTTC
CASSSSPGTGNYGYTF
>TRBV27|TRBJ2-1|TRBD2|NA
TGTGCCAGCAGCACACTAGCGGGAGTCCCTGAGCAGTTCTTC
CASSTLAGVPEQFF
>TRBV19|TRBJ1-2|TRBD1|NA
TGTGCCAGTAGTATAGTCGGACAGGGCCATGACGGCTACACCTTC
CASSIVGQGHDGYTF
>TRBV11-2|TRBJ2-5|NA|NA
TGTGCCAGCAGCTTAGATCTGTCAGGGAGAGAGACCCAGTACTTC
CASSLDLSGRETQYF
>TRBV19|TRBJ2-1|TRBD2|NA
TGTGCCAGTAGTATAGCGGGGGGGCCCAGGAATGAGCAGTTCTTC
CASSIAGGPRNEQFF
>TRBV30|TRBJ2-7|NA|NA
TGTGCCTGGAGCCTCGAGGCTGGGCTCTACGAGCAGTACTTC
CAWSLEAGLYEQYF
>TRBV6-2/TRBV6-3|TRBJ1-2|NA|NA
TGTGCCAGCAGCTCCCCGGAGGGTCCGGGGGGCTACACCTTC
CASSSPEGPGGYTF
>TRBV29-1|TRBJ2-5|NA|NA
TGCAGCGTTGAGGGTTTGTCGGAGACCCAGTACTTC
CSVEGLSETQYF
>TRBV28|TRBJ1-5|NA|NA
TGTGCCAGCGAAATGTTCGCAGGACGTCGGCATAGCAATCAGCCCCAGCATTTT
CASEMFAGRRHSNQPQHF
>TRBV28|TRBJ2-2|NA|NA
TGTGCCAGCAGTTTGGTGGTACCGGGGCTTGACGGGGAGCTGTTTTTT
CASSLVVPGLDGELFF
>TRBV11-2|TRBJ2-1|TRBD2|NA
TGTGCCAGCAGCTTAGGACTAGCGGACAATGAGCAGTTCTTC
CASSLGLADNEQFF
>TRBV6-5|TRBJ2-5|NA|NA
TGTGCCAGCAGCCCGGCGAGGGGCAGACAAGAGACCCAGTACTTC
CASSPARGRQETQYF
>TRBV6-1|TRBJ2-1|NA|NA
TGTGCCAGCAGCGGCCCGGTCGAGGGGAATGAGCAGTTCTTC
CASSGPVEGNEQFF
>TRBV2|TRBJ2-1|NA|NA
TGTGCCAGCAGTGAGCAGGTTTCCTACAATGAGCAGTTCTTC
CASSEQVSYNEQFF
>TRBV29-1|TRBJ2-7|TRBD1|NA
TGCAGCGTCGACAGACCCGGGACAGGCTCCTACGAGCAGTACTTC
CSVDRPGTGSYEQYF
>TRBV27|TRBJ2-3|TRBD2|NA
TGTGCCAGCAGTTTATTGCGGGGGGGGACTAGCACAGATACGCAGTATTTT
CASSLLRGGTSTDTQYF
>TRBV6-1|TRBJ2-7|NA|few
TGTGCCAGCAGTGATAACTACGAGCAGTACTTC
CASSDNYEQYF
>TRBV4-2|TRBJ2-1|TRBD2|NA
TGTGCCAGCAGCCAAGATATGAGGGAGGGCCTGTGGAATGAGCAGTTCTTC
CASSQDMREGLWNEQFF
>TRBV27|TRBJ2-3|NA|NA
TGTGCCAGCAGTTTCCAGCGGACTAGCACAGATACGCAGTATTTT
CASSFQRTSTDTQYF